Presented here are 10 T cell receptor beta chains from one specimen sequenced in a study of T-cell memory formation after mild COVID-19. TCRdb analysed the 5' RACE reads with MiXCR anew, one entry per CDR3 protein. The profile covers under 90,000 distinct CDR3 sequences, with over 11% appearing a single time and 30% to 35% taken by the ten largest. The specimen sequenced was PBMCs or a T cell subset sorted from them (not recorded which). These receptors were obtained from an adult woman who had mild COVID-19 (a few samples of this study predate the infection). Cell type and time point are not known.

This clonotype was counted many times. The chain links TRBV27 to TRBJ2-1; D unclear. The CDR3 consists of 11 residues. V lost 6 bases, J lost 2 bases, and 2 bases lay in between. The germline V gene has CDR1 MNHEY and CDR2 SMNVEV (reference sequence). The CDR3 is CASSAYNEQFF. The CDR3 nucleotides are TGTGCCAGCAGCGCCTACAATGAGCAGTTCTTC.

This clonotype has more than one count but fewer than ten. This rearrangement joins TRBV19 to TRBJ2-7, with D maybe TRBD1 (5 bases). Germline CDR1 is LNHDA and CDR2 is SQIVND (reference sequence). This CDR3 has 13 residues. V was cut by 3 bases and J by 2 bases, with 8 bases left in between. CDR3 amino acids: CASSIDSTYEQYF. In DNA, the CDR3 is TGTGCCAGTAGTATCGACAGCACCTACGAGCAGTACTTC.

The CDR3: CASNSAYYNEQFF. The CDR3 DNA follows: TGTGCCAGCAACAGCGCGTATTACAATGAGCAGTTCTTC. This sequence joins TRBV12-3 or TRBV12-4 and TRBJ2-1, with no clear D. CDR3 length equals 13 residues. Trimming took off 7 bases at V and 4 bases at J, with 11 bases between the two ends.

In this sample, this clonotype turned up a few times. The rearrangement links TRBV12-3 or TRBV12-4 to TRBJ1-5; perhaps TRBD1 as D (5 bases). Trimming removed 6 bases at V and 2 bases at J, with 17 bases between. The CDR3 contains 16 residues. The CDR3 DNA sequence: TGTGCCAGCAGCCCCATGGGGGGGGGTGGCAATCAGCCCCAGCATTTT. It is translated as CASSPMGGGGNQPQHF.

The chain is built from TRBV6-2 or TRBV6-3 and TRBJ2-1, with 8 bases lining up with TRBD2. This CDR3 region has 14 residues. Germline V gene sequence: CDR1 MNHEY, CDR2 SVGEGT. Unmatched junction bases numbered 2, after V lost 7 bases and J lost 0 bases. The CDR3 region is CASTSGSSYNEQFF. The CDR3 region has the DNA TGTGCCAGCACGAGCGGGAGCTCCTACAATGAGCAGTTCTTC.

This clonotype showed up just a few times. This sequence joins TRBV29-1 and TRBJ1-1, with 7 bases identical to TRBD1. Germline CDR1 SQVTM, CDR2 ANQGSEA. J gave up 6 bases and V 6 bases, and 10 bases lay outside the gene matches. The CDR3 sequence is 13 residues long. This CDR3 reads CSVLQGTVSEAFF. CDR3 bases: TGCAGCGTGCTACAGGGGACTGTCTCTGAAGCTTTCTTT.

This clonotype turned up a few times. The V and J genes are TRBV7-2 and TRBJ2-7, with 9 bases lining up with TRBD1. Germline lookup yields CDR1 SGHTA and CDR2 FQGNSA. The CDR3 is made up of 13 amino acids. Germline trimming cut 3 bases from V and 6 bases from J; bases unmatched to any gene: 3. In DNA, the CDR3 is TGTGCCAGCAGCTTGCTGACAGGGGGCGAGCAGTACTTC. This translates into CASSLLTGGEQYF.

The CDR3 DNA is TGCGCCAGCAGCTTGGGGGGGGACGGAGCCTACAATGAGCAGTTCTTC. Translation gives CASSLGGDGAYNEQFF. The chain is built from TRBV5-1 and TRBJ2-1; TRBD2 is a possible D gene (6 bases). V lost 0 bases and J 2 bases, leaving 12 bases between the germline ends. The CDR3 spans 16 residues. CDR1 is SGHRS, CDR2 YFSETQ, per germline.

V is TRBV9 and J is TRBJ2-1; weak D call: TRBD2 (7 bases). V was pared by 5 bases and J by 7 bases, with 22 bases between. CDR1 is SGDLS, CDR2 YYNGEE, per germline. The CDR3 extends over 16 amino acids. The CDR3 DNA is TGTGCCAGCAGGTCCGTGGAGGGGGGGAGTCTAAATGAGCAGTTCTTC. Its translation: CASRSVEGGSLNEQFF.

This clonotype was found a few times. This chain connects TRBV5-5 to TRBJ1-5, with D perhaps matching TRBD1 (5 bases). The CDR3 spans 16 residues. Germline CDR1 and CDR2: SGHKS and YYEKEE (reference sequence). The germline V and J ends were trimmed by 0 bases and 2 bases, with 12 bases remaining between them. The CDR3 spells CASSLGGAGGNQPQHF. CDR3 DNA: TGTGCCAGCAGCTTGGGTGGGGCCGGGGGCAATCAGCCCCAGCATTTT. The entire variable domain, with the rest obtained from reference TRBV5-5 and TRBJ1-5, is as follows: DAGVTQSPTHLIKTRGQQVTLRCSPISGHKSVSWYQQVLGQGPQFIFQYYEKEERGRGNFPDRFSARQFPNYSSELNVNALLLGDSALYLCASSLGGAGGNQPQHFGDGTRLSIL.